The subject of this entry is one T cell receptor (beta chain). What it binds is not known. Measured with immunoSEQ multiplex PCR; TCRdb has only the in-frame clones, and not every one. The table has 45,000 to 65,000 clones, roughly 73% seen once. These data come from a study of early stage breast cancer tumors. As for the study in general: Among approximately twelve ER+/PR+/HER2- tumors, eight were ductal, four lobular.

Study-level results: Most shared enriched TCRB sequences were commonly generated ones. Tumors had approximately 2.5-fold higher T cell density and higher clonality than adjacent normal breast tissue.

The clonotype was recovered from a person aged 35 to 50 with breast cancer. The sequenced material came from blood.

Written as DNA, the CDR3 is TGTGCCAGCTCCTTATCCCGTCTCACTAGCGGGAGGGCGGGGAACATTCAGTACTTC. It codes for CASSLSRLTSGRAGNIQYF. The chain carries TRBV11-3 and TRBJ2-4; 13 nucleotides match TRBD2. The CDR3 runs to 19 residues. V shed 8 bases, J shed 7 bases, and the junction held 20 bases outside the gene matches. Germline V gene lookup returns CDR1 SGHNT and CDR2 YENEEA.